The 10 T cell receptor beta chains presented below share a single source sample, sequenced in a study of blood T cell repertoires in COVID-19. Only in-frame clones appear in the TCRdb table, and some are missing; sequencing was by immunoSEQ multiplex PCR. The table shows about 350,000 clones, with approximately 89% occurring only once. The sequenced sample consisted of peripheral blood. Receptors were obtained from a woman under 30 who had recovered from COVID-19.

This chain connects TRBV29-1 to TRBJ2-1; D is perhaps TRBD2 (5 bases). This CDR3 contains 14 residues. V was pared by 4 bases and J by 7 bases, with 17 bases between. The germline V gene has CDR1 SQVTM and CDR2 ANQGSEA. The CDR3 is CSVAGETLFNEQFF. The CDR3 DNA reads as TGCAGCGTTGCTGGGGAGACGCTTTTTAATGAGCAGTTCTTC.

This clone was seen only once. The rearrangement uses TRBV6-1 and TRBJ2-5, with 12 nucleotides matching TRBD2. Germline V gives CDR1 MNHNS, CDR2 SASEGT. The CDR3 totals 20 residues. The J segment lost 1 base and the V segment lost 1 base, leaving 13 bases of the junction unmatched. The CDR3 here is CASSEGGAGWTSGTQETQYF. The CDR3 coding sequence is TGTGCCAGCAGTGAAGGTGGGGCGGGATGGACTAGCGGGACCCAAGAGACCCAGTACTTC.

This chain links TRBV19 with TRBJ1-4; D is unresolved. V was clipped by 5 bases and J by 8 bases, with 18 bases between them. This CDR3 region has 15 residues. Germline-derived CDR1 and CDR2 are LNHDA and SQIVND (reference sequence). Here the CDR3 reads CASSGSRRFGEKLFF. The CDR3 region has the DNA TGTGCCAGTAGTGGCTCCCGGCGGTTCGGGGAAAAACTGTTTTTT.

The chain couples TRBV29-1 to TRBJ2-3, with D perhaps matching TRBD1 (7 bases). The CDR3 loop spans 14 amino acids. V was clipped by 6 bases and J by 6 bases, with 19 bases between them. Germline loops: CDR1 SQVTM, CDR2 ANQGSEA. CDR3 sequence: CSVALTGTGDTQYF. The CDR3 nucleotides are TGCAGCGTGGCCCTGACAGGGACTGGGGATACGCAGTATTTT.

This clone was observed once. This chain links TRBV3-1 (or the pseudogene TRBV3-2) with TRBJ2-3; 11 bases match TRBD2. The V segment lost 3 bases and the J segment 6 bases; nucleotides outside the gene matches: 8. Germline CDR1 reads LGHDT; CDR2 reads YNNKEL (reference sequence). The CDR3 is 16 amino acids. Here the CDR3 reads CASSHGLPSGRDTQYF. The CDR3 DNA reads TGTGCCAGCAGCCATGGACTACCTAGCGGGAGGGATACGCAGTATTTT.

This rearrangement joins TRBV18 to TRBJ2-7, with 8 bases that match TRBD1. The CDR3 sequence is 17 residues long. Germline V gives CDR1 KGHSH, CDR2 LQKENI. With V trimmed by 2 bases and J by 1 base, 10 bases remained unmatched. The CDR3 coding sequence is TGTGCCAGCTCACCAAAGCCGGGACAGGTTTATTCCTACGAGCAGTACGTC. It translates to CASSPKPGQVYSYEQYV.

V usage is TRBV28 and J usage is TRBJ2-3; 10 bases are shared with TRBD2. The ends lost 5 bases at V and 5 bases at J; junction bases unmatched: 13. The CDR3 covers 17 residues. Germline CDR1 reads MDHEN; CDR2 reads SYDVKM. The CDR3 loop is CASSLVEGLARGDTQYF. The DNA of the CDR3 is TGTGCCAGCAGTCTGGTCGAGGGACTAGCGAGGGGAGATACGCAGTATTTT.

The chain employs TRBV3-1 (or the pseudogene TRBV3-2) and TRBJ1-4; 7 nucleotides line up with TRBD1. J was trimmed by 7 bases and V by 4 bases; bases with no gene match: 6. Per the germline V gene, CDR1 is LGHDT and CDR2 is YNNKEL (reference sequence). This CDR3 region has 14 residues. The CDR3 is CASSPRQGGEKLFF. The CDR3 DNA sequence: TGTGCCAGCAGCCCCCGACAGGGTGGTGAAAAACTGTTTTTT.

The rearrangement links TRBV29-1 to TRBJ1-3, with D uncertain. Trimming left V 4 bases short and J 4 bases short, with 14 bases between. Germline CDR1 and CDR2: SQVTM and ANQGSEA. The length of the CDR3 is 14 residues. DNA for the CDR3: TGCAGCGTTGGAAGCAGCGGGAGAGGAAACACCATATATTTT. It codes for CSVGSSGRGNTIYF.

The rearrangement uses TRBV7-9 and TRBJ1-3, with 7 nucleotides matching TRBD1. Losses at the gene ends were 2 bases for V and 6 bases for J; bases not matched to a gene: 1. Per germline, CDR1 SEHNR and CDR2 FQNEAQ (reference sequence). The CDR3 length is 13 residues. Here the CDR3 DNA reads TGTGCCAGCAGCTTACAGGGGGTAAACACCATATATTTT. It codes for CASSLQGVNTIYF.